This TCR beta chain was sequenced during a study of identical twins. Whole-study results and caveats: Findings came from cross-sectional statistics, without long-term follow-up of donors.

Worth noting for this clonotype: Antigen specificity is unknown.

Each CDR3 protein is one row after TCRdb ran MiXCR on the 5' RACE reads. The profile shows about 790,000 distinct CDR3 sequences, 15% to 20% of them singletons. Trimming shortened V by 3 bases and J by 4 bases, and 7 bases separated the two germline ends. From germline, CDR1 is SGHRS and CDR2 YFSETQ. This CDR3 region has 12 residues. The sample was also reused in another study, on T cells expressing NK-cell markers.

This receptor was obtained from a woman between 18 and 29 years old in good health. The chain links TRBV5-1 to TRBJ1-2; no clear D gene. Sequences were obtained from PBMCs. For the CDR3, the DNA is TGCGCCAGCAGCTCACAGTCCTATGGCTACACCTTC. Its translation: CASSSQSYGYTF.